The 28 T cell receptor beta chains given below trace back to one sample, sequenced in a study of T cells after yellow fever vaccination. In TCRdb, the 5' RACE reads were re-called with MiXCR into one record per CDR3 protein. The table lists roughly 74,000 distinct CDR3 sequences, roughly 6.9% of them singletons, with roughly 35% in the top ten. The specimen comprised CD8+ T cells sorted from PBMCs, sampled 5 days after the first yellow fever vaccination. These receptors were collected from a man between 18 and 29 years old who received the YFV17D yellow fever vaccine.

This clonotype appeared many times. This chain links TRBV10-3 with TRBJ2-5; a possible D gene is TRBD1 (5 bases). The V gene lost 0 bases and the J gene lost 3 bases, with 11 bases spanning the gap. The CDR3 spans 15 residues. CDR1 ENHRY and CDR2 SYGVKD come from the germline V gene. In DNA form, the CDR3 reads TGTGCCATCAGTGAGTCGGCAGGGCGTAAAGAGACCCAGTACTTC. As protein: CAISESAGRKETQYF.

The CDR3 region has the DNA TGCAGTGCCCCGACTAGCCCGCGGTTGGATACGCAGTATTTT. Translated, it gives CSAPTSPRLDTQYF. The V gene is TRBV20-1, the J gene TRBJ2-3; 7 nucleotides align to TRBD2. The CDR3 covers 14 residues. Germline V gene data show CDR1 as DFQATT and CDR2 as SNEGSKA (reference sequence). V lost 6 bases and J lost 6; bases outside the gene matches: 12.

Ten or more counts support this clonotype. V usage is TRBV4-2 and J usage is TRBJ1-2; D gene unclear. Looked up from germline, CDR1 is LGHNA and CDR2 is YNFKEQ. The CDR3 has 15 residues. Trimming removed 0 bases from V and 3 bases from J, with 11 bases in between. CDR3 residues: CASSQENRAYYGYTF. In DNA form, the CDR3 reads TGTGCCAGCAGCCAAGAGAATCGAGCATACTATGGCTACACCTTC.

The chain combines TRBV11-2 with TRBJ2-3, with 13 bases matching TRBD2. This CDR3 is 18 amino acids long. From germline, CDR1 is SGHAT and CDR2 FQNNGV. Trimming took 4 bases from V and 0 from J; bases not matched to a gene: 7. The CDR3 reads CASSSTGTSGVSTDTQYF. The CDR3 DNA sequence: TGTGCCAGCAGCTCGACCGGGACTAGCGGGGTGAGCACAGATACGCAGTATTTT.

This clonotype has more than one count but fewer than ten. The chain combines TRBV13 with TRBJ2-1; the D call may be TRBD1 or TRBD2 (5 bases each). V was trimmed by 3 bases and J by 10 bases, leaving 16 bases between them. CDR1 is PRHDT and CDR2 is FYEKMQ in the germline V gene (reference sequence). The CDR3 extends over 14 amino acids. This chain's CDR3 is CASSFRSWWGEQFF. For the CDR3, the DNA is TGTGCCAGCAGCTTCCGTTCATGGTGGGGGGAGCAGTTCTTC.

This clonotype has only a few counts. The V call is TRBV7-2, the J call TRBJ2-7; no reliable D call. Germline CDR1 reads SGHTA; CDR2 reads FQGNSA. Trimming pared 3 bases from V and 0 bases from J, leaving 12 bases between. The CDR3 extends over 15 amino acids. The CDR3 DNA reads TGTGCCAGCAGCTTTTACCCCAGGAGCTCCTACGAGCAGTACTTC. It translates to CASSFYPRSSYEQYF. Full variable domain (rest looked up from reference TRBV7-2 and TRBJ2-7): GAGVSQSPSNKVTEKGKDVELRCDPISGHTALYWYRQSLGQGLEFLIYFQGNSAPDKSGLPSDRFSAERTGGSVSTLTIQRTQQEDSAVYLCASSFYPRSSYEQYFGPGTRLTVT.

Note on this clonotype: A junction end diverges from the germline sequence, so it may reflect a read error. V is TRBV15 and J is TRBJ1-3, with 7 bases lining up with TRBD1. CDR1 is LNHNV, CDR2 YYDKDF, per germline (reference sequence). The CDR3 is 15 residues long. The CDR3 sequence: CATSRDREFGNTIYF. The CDR3 coding sequence is TGTGCCACCAGCCGAGACAGGGAATTTGGAAACACCATATATTTT.

V is TRBV7-2 and J is TRBJ1-2, with a possible D match to TRBD1 (5 bases). Germline CDR1 SGHTA, CDR2 FQGNSA. The CDR3 totals 15 residues. The germline V and J ends were trimmed by 4 bases and 3 bases, with 15 bases remaining between them. CDR3 bases: TGTGCCAGCAGCTCACACCGGGACGGGGACTATGGCTACACCTTC. Translated: CASSSHRDGDYGYTF.

This clonotype was seen many times. The V gene is TRBV20-1, the J gene TRBJ2-2, with 7 bases identical to TRBD1. This CDR3 is built from 14 residues. Germline lookup yields CDR1 DFQATT and CDR2 SNEGSKA (reference sequence). After removal of 0 bases from V and 7 bases from J, the junction contained 5 bases not matched to a gene. The CDR3 spells CSAREGQDSGELFF. The CDR3 DNA sequence: TGCAGTGCTAGAGAAGGACAGGACAGCGGGGAGCTGTTTTTT.

V gene TRBV11-2 combines with J gene TRBJ2-1, with D perhaps matching TRBD2 (7 bases). The CDR3 totals 16 residues. Per germline, CDR1 SGHAT and CDR2 FQNNGV. V was cut by 5 bases and J by 2 bases, with 16 bases left in between. The CDR3 region is CASSPSKGGPYNEQFF. The CDR3 coding sequence is TGTGCCAGCAGCCCCTCTAAGGGGGGGCCCTACAATGAGCAGTTCTTC.

A few counts support this clonotype. The chain links TRBV27 to TRBJ2-7; 10 nucleotides match TRBD1. CDR1 MNHEY and CDR2 SMNVEV come from the germline V gene (reference sequence). After removal of 10 bases from V and 5 bases from J, the junction contained 8 bases not matched to a gene. The CDR3 extends over 13 amino acids. CDR3 sequence (DNA): TGTGCCACCTCGGCGACAGGGGGCCACGAGCAGTACTTC. This gives the protein CATSATGGHEQYF.

This clonotype came up many times. CDR3 nucleotides: TGCAGTGCTAGAGGCGGGGCCACGAACACCGGGGAGCTGTTTTTT. As protein: CSARGGATNTGELFF. V gene TRBV20-1 combines with J gene TRBJ2-2; TRBD2 might be the D (6 bases). V dropped 1 base and J dropped 0 bases, with 9 bases sitting between them. Germline V lookup: CDR1 DFQATT, CDR2 SNEGSKA (reference sequence). CDR3 size: 15 residues.

The V gene is TRBV6-6, the J gene TRBJ1-2; D gene ambiguous. This CDR3 has 13 amino acids. The V end was cut by 10 bases, the J end by 8 bases, with 20 bases between. The germline gives CDR1 MNHNY, CDR2 SVGAGI (reference sequence). The CDR3 DNA reads as TGTGCCATCTCGGCGGTGAGGGCGGAGGGCTACACCTTC. Its protein product is CAISAVRAEGYTF.

The chain links TRBV29-1 to TRBJ2-1; TRBD1 might be the D (5 bases). The CDR3 runs 15 residues. Trimming took off 5 bases at V and 3 bases at J, with 17 bases between the two ends. Germline V gene lookup returns CDR1 SQVTM and CDR2 ANQGSEA. The chain's CDR3 is CSVTCTDTLYNEQFF. In nucleotides, the CDR3 is TGCAGCGTTACTTGCACGGACACCCTCTACAATGAGCAGTTCTTC.

This clonotype appeared many times. The chain links TRBV5-1 to TRBJ1-3; D might be TRBD1 (5 bases). V gave up 3 bases and J gave up 1 base, with 11 bases separating them. This CDR3 is 15 amino acids long. Per the germline V gene, CDR1 is SGHRS and CDR2 is YFSETQ. In DNA, the CDR3 is TGCGCCAGCAGCTGGGGACTTGATTCTGGAAACACCATATATTTT. As protein: CASSWGLDSGNTIYF.

This clonotype has ten or more counts. The rearrangement joins TRBV27 to TRBJ1-2; D possibly corresponds to TRBD1 (6 bases). V lost 5 bases, J lost 2 bases, and 18 bases lay in between. Germline V gene sequence: CDR1 MNHEY, CDR2 SMNVEV (reference sequence). This CDR3 comprises 16 residues. CDR3: CASSKWTDVSNYGYTF. As DNA, the CDR3 is TGTGCCAGCAGTAAATGGACAGACGTTTCAAACTATGGCTACACCTTC.

The V gene is TRBV12-3 or TRBV12-4, the J gene TRBJ2-1; TRBD2 agrees at 12 bases. V was pared by 5 bases and J by 0 bases, with 8 bases of the junction left unmatched. CDR3 length: 18 amino acids. As DNA, the CDR3 is TGTGCCAGCAGTCAGGGGCTAGCGGGGGGGAGCTCCTACAATGAGCAGTTCTTC. Encoded protein: CASSQGLAGGSSYNEQFF.

This clonotype was seen at least ten times. The J gene is TRBJ2-5, the V gene TRBV7-9; D is uncertain. The CDR3 has 13 residues. Germline CDR1 is SEHNR and CDR2 is FQNEAQ (reference sequence). V was clipped by 3 bases and J by 2 bases, with 7 bases between them. Here the CDR3 reads CASSFSFQETQYF. CDR3 coding DNA: TGTGCCAGCAGCTTCTCCTTTCAAGAGACCCAGTACTTC.

The table lists this clonotype with many counts. The V and J genes are TRBV20-1 and TRBJ2-1; D is uncertain. This CDR3 spans 13 amino acids. The V gene lost 3 bases and the J gene lost 4 bases, with 10 bases spanning the gap. Looked up from germline, CDR1 is DFQATT and CDR2 is SNEGSKA (reference sequence). The CDR3 region has the DNA TGCAGTGCTAGGTCTCGGAATTACAATGAGCAGTTCTTC. This codes for CSARSRNYNEQFF.

This clonotype was counted only a few times. The genes are TRBV7-2 and TRBJ2-7; D ambiguous. V was clipped by 2 bases and J by 3 bases, with 8 bases between them. CDR3 length equals 13 residues. Germline CDR1 is SGHTA and CDR2 is FQGNSA. CDR3 amino acids: CASSLTSLYEQYF. The CDR3 coding sequence is TGTGCCAGCAGCTTAACAAGCCTCTACGAGCAGTACTTC.

This clonotype was found a few times. The V call is TRBV28, the J call TRBJ1-6, with D unresolved. The germline V and J ends were trimmed by 7 bases and 8 bases, with 9 bases remaining between them. Germline-derived CDR1 and CDR2 are MDHEN and SYDVKM. The CDR3 runs 12 residues. Here the CDR3 DNA reads TGTGCCAGCAAATTCAATGATTCACCCCTCCACTTT. Residues: CASKFNDSPLHF.

This clonotype has at least ten counts. The chain's CDR3 is CASSLALRVQETQYF. Here the CDR3 DNA reads TGTGCCAGCAGCTTGGCCCTACGGGTACAAGAGACCCAGTACTTC. The chain links TRBV7-6 to TRBJ2-5; D unresolved. V dropped 3 bases and J dropped 2 bases, with 13 bases sitting between them. The CDR3 sequence is 15 residues long. Looked up from germline, CDR1 is SGHVS and CDR2 is FNYEAQ. The full variable domain, with the rest looked up from reference TRBV7-6 and TRBJ2-5, is GAGVSQSPRYKVTKRGQDVALRCDPISGHVSLYWYRQALGQGPEFLTYFNYEAQQDKSGLPNDRFSAERPEGSISTLTIQRTEQRDSAMYRCASSLALRVQETQYFGPGTRLLVL.

About this clonotype: A much larger clone is a single base away; this may be a read error. The chain is built from TRBV12-3 or TRBV12-4 and TRBJ2-7; TRBD1 or TRBD2 may be the D gene (5 bases each). This CDR3 comprises 12 residues. Here the CDR3 DNA reads TGTGCCAGCAGTGCCGGGACCTACGAGAAGTACTTC. Protein: CASSAGTYEKYF.

The V call is TRBV9, the J call TRBJ2-3; D call uncertain. The CDR3 sequence is 10 residues long. The V gene's germline CDR1 is SGDLS and CDR2 YYNGEE. Trimming removed 3 bases at V and 7 bases at J, with 3 bases between. For the CDR3, the DNA is TGTGCCAGCAGCGGATATACGCAGTATTTT. Translation: CASSGYTQYF.

This CDR3 reads CASSGPSFGAFF. The CDR3, as DNA: TGTGCCAGCAGTGGTCCGAGTTTTGGAGCTTTCTTT. The rearrangement links TRBV27 to TRBJ1-1; D unresolved. The CDR3 runs 12 residues. The V end was cut by 5 bases, the J end by 10 bases, with 14 bases between. Germline CDR1 is MNHEY and CDR2 is SMNVEV (reference sequence).

This clonotype appeared a few times. The rearrangement joins TRBV7-8 to TRBJ2-1; 8 nucleotides align to TRBD2. Trimming cost V 4 bases and J 2 bases; bases outside gene matches: 7. Germline loops: CDR1 SGHVS, CDR2 FQNEAQ. The CDR3 runs 16 residues. The CDR3 nucleotides read TGTGCCAGCAGCTCCGAGCGGGGGCGAACCTACAATGAGCAGTTCTTC. This gives the protein CASSSERGRTYNEQFF.

The V call is TRBV7-9, the J call TRBJ1-1; 11 nucleotides agree with TRBD1. The ends lost 2 bases at V and 4 bases at J; junction bases unmatched: 6. This CDR3 spans 16 amino acids. CDR1 and CDR2 (germline): SEHNR, FQNEAQ (reference sequence). CDR3 in amino acids: CASSLPTGTGGTEAFF. The CDR3 DNA reads TGTGCCAGCAGCTTACCCACGGGGACAGGGGGCACTGAAGCTTTCTTT.

In its sample, this clonotype was seen many times. V is TRBV20-1 and J is TRBJ2-1; D may be TRBD1 or TRBD2 (5 bases each). V dropped 6 bases and J dropped 6 bases, with 12 bases sitting between them. This CDR3 has 12 residues. Germline lookup yields CDR1 DFQATT and CDR2 SNEGSKA (reference sequence). The CDR3 DNA reads TGCAGTGCCCCCGGGACGTTCAATGAGCAGTTCTTC. Translation: CSAPGTFNEQFF.